This is a list of T cell receptor beta chains from one sample in a study of Graves' ophthalmopathy and Graves' hyperthyroidism. TCRdb re-derived calls from the multiplex PCR reads in MiXCR, one entry per CDR3 protein. The table includes some 360,000 distinct CDR3 sequences, roughly 17% detected once. Input material: peripheral blood. These receptors all stem from an adult woman with stable Graves' hyperthyroidism. Both conserved end residues are part of each CDR3. The D gene is left open where the match is weak. Clone size is stated in some rows and not others, as once, few, many or a class when expanded.

>many|TRBD1|TRBV7-2|TRBJ2-7
CASSLAGTEPTIGEQYF
TGTGCCAGCAGCTTAGCGGGGACAGAGCCTACGATAGGGGAGCAGTACTTC
>few|-|TRBV7-8|TRBJ2-4
CASSLYQGNIKYF
TGTGCCAGCAGCTTGTATCAGGGAAACATTAAGTACTTC
>many|-|TRBV20-1|TRBJ2-7
CSASPSIGWSVSYEQYF
TGCAGTGCTAGCCCCTCAATCGGATGGAGCGTATCCTACGAGCAGTACTTC
>many|-|TRBV20-1|TRBJ2-7
CSARGDPRSYEQYF
TGCAGTGCTAGGGGCGACCCCCGCTCCTACGAGCAGTACTTC
>-|-|TRBV27|TRBJ1-2
CASSLGAQSYGYTF
TGTGCCAGCAGTTTGGGGGCGCAGAGCTATGGCTACACCTTC
>-|-|TRBV29-1|TRBJ2-4
CSVVGVLAKNIQYF
TGCAGCGTTGTCGGGGTGCTAGCCAAAAACATTCAGTACTTC
>-|TRBD1|TRBV6-1|TRBJ1-2
CASSEVGDRALYGYTF
TGTGCCAGCAGTGAAGTCGGGGACAGGGCCCTATATGGCTACACCTTC
>many|-|TRBV15|TRBJ1-1
CATSTPLGGGNTEAFF
TGTGCCACCAGCACGCCTCTCGGGGGGGGGAACACTGAAGCTTTCTTT
>many|TRBD1|TRBV27|TRBJ2-5
CASSFRDSKETQYF
TGTGCCAGCAGTTTCCGGGACAGTAAAGAGACCCAGTACTTC
>few|-|TRBV29-1|TRBJ1-1
CSVGAGDETFF
TGCAGCGTTGGGGCGGGGGATGAGACTTTCTTT
>-|-|TRBV4-1|TRBJ1-5
CASSHVAGLQPQHF
TGCGCCAGCAGCCACGTGGCAGGGCTTCAGCCCCAGCATTTT
>many|-|TRBV3-1|TRBJ2-7
CASSQFSEQYF
TGTGCCAGCAGCCAGTTTTCCGAGCAGTACTTC
>many|-|TRBV11-2|TRBJ1-5
CASSPGQQGANQPQHF
TGTGCCAGCAGCCCTGGTCAACAGGGCGCAAATCAGCCCCAGCATTTT
>many|-|TRBV29-1|TRBJ2-2
CSVEDHPGYTGELFF
TGCAGCGTTGAAGATCATCCGGGTTACACCGGGGAGCTGTTTTTT
>many|-|TRBV7-3|TRBJ2-2
CASSLTHGVGPTGELFF
TGTGCCAGCAGCTTAACTCACGGGGTTGGCCCTACCGGGGAGCTGTTTTTT
>many|-|TRBV15|TRBJ2-2
CATSRAGEETGELFF
TGTGCCACCAGCAGAGCGGGAGAGGAGACCGGGGAGCTGTTTTTT
>many|TRBD1|TRBV5-6|TRBJ2-7
CASSYWGQGGYEQYF
TGTGCCAGCAGCTACTGGGGACAGGGGGGCTACGAGCAGTACTTC
>many|TRBD2|TRBV6-2/TRBV6-3|TRBJ2-7
CASSYSPSGRSEQYF
TGTGCCAGCAGTTACTCGCCTAGCGGGAGGAGCGAGCAGTACTTC
>-|-|TRBV6-5|TRBJ2-7
CASSWSFGNEQYF
TGTGCCAGCAGTTGGTCCTTCGGGAACGAGCAGTACTTC
>-|TRBD2|TRBV7-9|TRBJ2-4
CASSNPSFGRAKNIQYF
TGTGCCAGCAGCAATCCTAGCTTCGGGAGGGCCAAAAACATTCAGTACTTC
>many|-|TRBV20-1|TRBJ2-2
CSASGSPGELFF
TGCAGTGCTAGTGGCAGCCCCGGGGAGCTGTTTTTT
>many|-|TRBV12-3/TRBV12-4|TRBJ1-5
CASREAGQPQHF
TGTGCCAGCAGGGAAGCGGGTCAGCCCCAGCATTTT
>many|-|TRBV19|TRBJ1-5
CASTDDGQPQHF
TGTGCCAGTACCGACGATGGGCAGCCCCAGCATTTT
>-|-|TRBV15|TRBJ1-5
CATSRDSARNQPQHF
TGTGCCACCAGCAGAGATTCAGCTCGCAATCAGCCCCAGCATTTT
>many|TRBD1|TRBV19|TRBJ2-5
CASSILAGTAQETQYF
TGTGCCAGTAGTATCCTCGCCGGGACAGCCCAAGAGACCCAGTACTTC
>many|TRBD1|TRBV7-2|TRBJ2-5
CASSDRQGGETQYF
TGTGCCAGCAGCGACAGACAGGGGGGGGAGACCCAGTACTTC
>many|-|TRBV27|TRBJ1-1
CASSSWGDTEAFF
TGTGCCAGCAGTTCTTGGGGGGACACTGAAGCTTTCTTT
>-|-|TRBV6-1|TRBJ2-2
CASSAGTQNTGELFF
TGTGCCAGCAGCGCCGGGACTCAGAACACCGGGGAGCTGTTTTTT
>many|-|TRBV6-1|TRBJ1-1
CASSERETGEAFF
TGTGCCAGCAGTGAAAGGGAAACGGGTGAAGCTTTCTTT
>many|-|TRBV28|TRBJ2-2
CASSRQPTGELFF
TGTGCCAGCAGTAGACAACCCACCGGGGAGCTGTTTTTT
>many|TRBD1|TRBV6-1|TRBJ1-1
CASNKMGQGAGTEAFF
TGTGCCAGCAATAAAATGGGACAGGGGGCAGGGACTGAAGCTTTCTTT
>few|-|TRBV9|TRBJ1-1
CASSFRDRHSEAFF
TGTGCCAGCAGTTTCCGGGACCGGCACTCCGAAGCTTTCTTT
>-|TRBD2|TRBV20-1|TRBJ2-5
CSARALAGWETQYF
TGCAGTGCTAGGGCACTAGCGGGCTGGGAGACCCAGTACTTC
>many|-|TRBV5-1|TRBJ1-1
CASSLERGTEAFF
TGCGCCAGCAGCTTAGAAAGGGGCACTGAAGCTTTCTTT
>few|TRBD1|TRBV5-1|TRBJ2-7
CASSEPGGEQYF
TGCGCCAGCAGCGAACCAGGGGGCGAGCAGTACTTC
>many|-|TRBV28|TRBJ1-2
CASSSARAGPTYGYTF
TGTGCCAGCAGTTCCGCCAGAGCCGGACCAACCTATGGCTACACCTTC
>many|TRBD1|TRBV4-1|TRBJ1-2
CASSPGTGVSYGYTF
TGCGCCAGCAGCCCTGGGACAGGGGTATCCTATGGCTACACCTTC
>many|-|TRBV30|TRBJ1-6
CAWSVRENSPLHF
TGTGCCTGGAGTGTTCGGGAGAATTCACCCCTCCACTTT
>many|-|TRBV6-5|TRBJ2-7
CASSYTTLGGPTYEQYF
TGTGCCAGCAGTTACACCACCTTAGGGGGGCCGACCTACGAGCAGTACTTC
>-|TRBD2|TRBV3-1|TRBJ2-5
CASSQAPPGSLAGSQETQYF
TGTGCCAGCAGCCAAGCCCCACCGGGTTCACTAGCGGGGTCCCAAGAGACCCAGTACTTC
>-|-|TRBV29-1|TRBJ2-1
CSVGVNEQFF
TGCAGCGTTGGGGTCAATGAGCAGTTCTTC
>many|-|TRBV19|TRBJ1-2
CASSDHAFNYGYTF
TGTGCCAGTAGCGATCACGCATTTAACTATGGCTACACCTTC
>many|TRBD1|TRBV28|TRBJ2-7
CASSPGGESYEQYF
TGTGCCAGCAGTCCAGGGGGCGAAAGCTACGAGCAGTACTTC
>many|-|TRBV20-1|TRBJ2-7
CSARDRQLQYF
TGCAGTGCTAGAGACCGACAGTTGCAGTACTTC
>many|TRBD2|TRBV5-6|TRBJ2-5
CASSLSSGGETQYF
TGTGCCAGCAGCCTCTCTAGCGGGGGAGAGACCCAGTACTTC
>many|-|TRBV28|TRBJ2-5
CASREGFRETQYF
TGTGCCAGCAGGGAGGGCTTTCGAGAGACCCAGTACTTC
>-|-|TRBV2|TRBJ1-5
CASSALRDINYQPQHF
TGTGCCAGCAGTGCCCTCCGGGACATTAATTATCAGCCCCAGCATTTT
>many|-|TRBV29-1|TRBJ1-3
CSVEWQGNTIYF
TGCAGCGTTGAGTGGCAGGGAAACACCATATATTTT